One sample yielded the 27 T cell receptor beta chains listed below, sequenced in a study of brain T cells in children with intractable seizures. Sample time point: blood from clinic visit 5 months post-surgery; TSC patient then seizure free. Assay used: immunoSEQ multiplex PCR; TCRdb lists only in-frame clones, some missing. The table includes hundreds of thousands of clones, 85% to 95% detected once. Material: peripheral blood, obtained more than 4 months after surgery. These receptors were collected from a boy in the first two years of life with tuberous sclerosis and intractable seizures.

This chain links TRBV7-2 with TRBJ2-1; D may be TRBD2 (5 bases). The V and J ends lost 1 base and 11 bases respectively, with 18 bases between them. The length of the CDR3 is 15 residues. CDR1 is SGHTA, CDR2 FQGNSA, per germline. The CDR3 is CASSLERITRGQQFF. The CDR3 DNA reads as TGTGCCAGCAGCTTAGAGAGGATCACTAGAGGCCAGCAGTTCTTC. Variable domain in full (rest from reference TRBV7-2 and TRBJ2-1): GAGVSQSPSNKVTEKGKDVELRCDPISGHTALYWYRQSLGQGLEFLIYFQGNSAPDKSGLPSDRFSAERTGGSVSTLTIQRTQQEDSAVYLCASSLERITRGQQFFGPGTRLTVL.

This rearrangement joins TRBV15 to TRBJ1-6; 7 nucleotides agree with TRBD1. V shed 3 bases and J 4 bases; nucleotides not matched to a gene: 9. CDR3 size: 17 residues. CDR1 and CDR2 (germline): LNHNV, YYDKDF (reference sequence). CDR3 DNA sequence: TGTGCCACCAGCAGTAACCTACAGGGGAAGTATAATTCACCCCTCCACTTT. This translates into CATSSNLQGKYNSPLHF.

This clone was seen once. The chain combines TRBV11-2 with TRBJ2-1; no definite D call. There are 13 residues in the CDR3. V lost 4 bases, J lost 7 bases, and 11 bases lay in between. The V gene's germline CDR1 is SGHAT and CDR2 FQNNGV. The CDR3 spells CASSSQSSNEQFF. CDR3 bases: TGTGCCAGCAGCTCCCAGAGTTCAAATGAGCAGTTCTTC.

This chain uses TRBV9 with TRBJ2-6; no reliable D call. Germline CDR1 SGDLS, CDR2 YYNGEE. The CDR3 is 17 residues long. Trimming shortened V by 0 bases and J by 1 base, and 11 bases separated the two germline ends. The CDR3 DNA is TGTGCCAGCAGCGTAGATCTCGCTTTTTCTGGGGCCAACGTCCTGACTTTC. This sequence encodes CASSVDLAFSGANVLTF.

The chain joins TRBV27 to TRBJ1-5; D is possibly TRBD1 (5 bases). V gave up 4 bases and J gave up 0 bases, with 10 bases separating them. Germline V gives CDR1 MNHEY, CDR2 SMNVEV (reference sequence). The CDR3 is 15 residues long. The CDR3 reads CASSSRGTSNQPQHF. The CDR3 DNA is TGTGCCAGCAGTTCTAGGGGAACTAGCAATCAGCCCCAGCATTTT.

CDR3 coding DNA: TGTGCCAGCAGCTTGGGGAGAACTAGGGAGACCCAGTACTTC. Amino acid sequence: CASSLGRTRETQYF. The chain has TRBV7-8 and TRBJ2-5; a possible D gene is TRBD2 (5 bases). V was pared by 3 bases and J by 5 bases, with 13 bases between. CDR3 size: 14 residues. Looked up from germline, CDR1 is SGHVS and CDR2 is FQNEAQ.

This chain links TRBV25-1 with TRBJ2-7, with TRBD2 as a possible D gene (5 bases). Trimming took 5 bases from V and 0 from J, leaving 14 bases between them. Germline CDR1 is MGHDK and CDR2 is SYGVNS. The CDR3 runs 15 residues. The CDR3 DNA reads as TGTGCCAGCAGTCCCCGTGCTGGGAGCTCCTACGAGCAGTACTTC. Translation gives CASSPRAGSSYEQYF.

The gene calls are TRBV10-2 and TRBJ1-5; 7 bases match TRBD1. Unmatched junction bases numbered 9, after V lost 4 bases and J lost 6 bases. The length of the CDR3 is 15 residues. Germline CDR1 WSHSY, CDR2 SAAADI. The DNA for the CDR3 is TGCGCCAGCAGTGGGGACAGTCAGATGTCTCAGCCCCAGCATTTT. As protein: CASSGDSQMSQPQHF.

V gene TRBV7-6 combines with J gene TRBJ1-6; possibly TRBD1 for D (6 bases). Germline V gene lookup returns CDR1 SGHVS and CDR2 FNYEAQ. With 3 bases removed from V and 7 bases from J, the gap between germline ends came to 16 bases. This CDR3 contains 16 residues. The CDR3 loop is CASSFAKQGGNSPLHF. The DNA of the CDR3 is TGTGCCAGCAGCTTCGCCAAACAGGGAGGCAATTCACCCCTCCACTTT.

In this sample, this clone turned up once. The V gene is TRBV19, the J gene TRBJ2-5, with 11 bases fitting TRBD2. V dropped 5 bases and J dropped 2; count of bases not matched to a gene: 7. Per germline, CDR1 LNHDA and CDR2 SQIVND (reference sequence). This CDR3 contains 16 residues. CDR3 nucleotide sequence: TGTGCCAGTAGTCTTCGACTAGCGGGGTCACAAGAGACCCAGTACTTC. Its translation is CASSLRLAGSQETQYF. The full variable domain, completed using reference TRBV19 and TRBJ2-5, is DGGITQSPKYLFRKEGQNVTLSCEQNLNHDAMYWYRQDPGQGLRLIYYSQIVNDFQKGDIAEGYSVSREKKESFPLTVTSAQKNPTAFYLCASSLRLAGSQETQYFGPGTRLLVL.

In its sample, this clone was seen once. V usage is TRBV12-3 or TRBV12-4 and J usage is TRBJ1-5; a weak D match, TRBD1 (5 bases). The CDR3 has 13 amino acids. The germline V and J ends were trimmed by 2 bases and 4 bases, with 6 bases remaining between them. The CDR3 bases are TGTGCCAGCAGTTTACAGGGTAATCAGCCCCAGCATTTT. Translating gives CASSLQGNQPQHF.

About this clone itself: The sample carries other DNA sequences with the same CDR3. This rearrangement joins TRBV24-1 to TRBJ2-2; unclear D gene. The germline V gene has CDR1 KGHDR and CDR2 SFDVKD. V lost 0 bases and J lost 3, with 1 base in between. This CDR3 region has 13 residues. DNA for the CDR3: TGTGCCACCAGTGATTTGCACACCGGGGAGCTGTTTTTT. Protein product: CATSDLHTGELFF.

This clone was picked up one time. The chain joins TRBV7-2 to TRBJ2-1; 10 bases agree with TRBD2. Germline loops: CDR1 SGHTA, CDR2 FQGNSA. The CDR3 extends over 17 amino acids. V was pared by 1 base and J by 5 bases, with 8 bases of the junction left unmatched. The CDR3 loop is CASSLVQAGGLDNEQFF. CDR3 bases: TGTGCCAGCAGCTTAGTGCAAGCGGGGGGGCTGGACAATGAGCAGTTCTTC.

The genes are TRBV20-1 and TRBJ2-3; 9 positions agree with TRBD1. The CDR3 length is 16 residues. The germline CDR1 and CDR2 sequences are DFQATT and SNEGSKA (reference sequence). V dropped 3 bases and J dropped 1; count of bases not matched to a gene: 8. This CDR3 reads CSASSDRGSGTDTQYF. The CDR3 DNA sequence: TGCAGTGCTAGTTCGGACAGGGGATCAGGCACAGATACGCAGTATTTT.

This chain connects TRBV11-2 to TRBJ1-1, with a possible D match to TRBD1 (5 bases). Germline V lookup: CDR1 SGHAT, CDR2 FQNNGV. The CDR3 contains 13 residues. V was pared by 1 base and J by 8 bases, with 11 bases between. The CDR3 spells CASSLVPGIEAFF. In DNA form, the CDR3 reads TGTGCCAGCAGCTTAGTACCAGGGATAGAAGCTTTCTTT.

The rearrangement links TRBV6-6 to TRBJ2-7; D not certain. V lost 2 bases and J lost 2, with 7 bases in between. This CDR3 is 13 amino acids long. The germline CDR1 and CDR2 sequences are MNHNY and SVGAGI (reference sequence). The CDR3 DNA reads as TGTGCCAGCAGTTACCGAGAGACCTACGAGCAGTACTTC. As protein: CASSYRETYEQYF.

V gene TRBV7-6 combines with J gene TRBJ2-1; 9 nucleotides line up with TRBD1. This CDR3 comprises 14 residues. J was trimmed by 6 bases and V by 7 bases; bases with no gene match: 7. In germline, CDR1 is SGHVS, CDR2 FNYEAQ. The CDR3, as DNA: TGTGCCAGCACCCCGGGACAGGGTATCAATGAGCAGTTCTTC. Translating it yields CASTPGQGINEQFF.

V gene TRBV7-9 combines with J gene TRBJ2-4, with D possibly being TRBD1 (6 bases). Germline loops: CDR1 SEHNR, CDR2 FQNEAQ (reference sequence). This CDR3 region has 15 residues. The ends were cut back, 4 bases at V and 4 bases at J, with 14 bases in the middle. The DNA for the CDR3 is TGTGCCAGCAGCTCAGGACGGACAGAAAAAAACATTCAGTACTTC. Its translation is CASSSGRTEKNIQYF.

This sequence joins TRBV2 and TRBJ2-5, with 11 bases aligning to TRBD2. Germline trimming cut 0 bases from V and 8 bases from J; bases unmatched to any gene: 17. From germline, CDR1 is SNHLY and CDR2 FYNNEI. CDR3 length: 19 amino acids. CDR3 region: CASSEALWGTGLAANTQYF. The DNA for the CDR3 is TGTGCCAGCAGTGAAGCGCTTTGGGGGACGGGACTAGCGGCGAATACCCAGTACTTC. The variable domain in full, with the rest retrieved from reference TRBV2 and TRBJ2-5, is EPEVTQTPSHQVTQMGQEVILRCVPISNHLYFYWYRQILGQKVEFLVSFYNNEISEKSEIFDDQFSVERPDGSNFTLKIRSTKLEDSAMYFCASSEALWGTGLAANTQYFGPGTRLLVL.

V is TRBV30 and J is TRBJ2-7; tentatively, D is TRBD2 (5 bases). In germline, CDR1 is GTSNPN, CDR2 SVGIG (reference sequence). Trimming left V 2 bases short and J 0 bases short, with 11 bases between. The CDR3 totals 14 residues. DNA for the CDR3: TGTGCCTGGAGTCCGGGGAGCAGCTCCTACGAGCAGTACTTC. Amino acids: CAWSPGSSSYEQYF.

V and J are TRBV6-1 and TRBJ2-7, with D perhaps TRBD1 or TRBD2 (5 bases each). The germline V gene has CDR1 MNHNS and CDR2 SASEGT. This CDR3 is built from 16 residues. The germline V and J ends were trimmed by 4 bases and 2 bases, with 18 bases remaining between them. This chain's CDR3 is CASSAPMGVLTYEQYF. CDR3 nucleotides: TGTGCCAGCAGTGCCCCGATGGGGGTACTGACCTACGAGCAGTACTTC.

The chain links TRBV5-1 to TRBJ2-1; D is unclear. Looked up from germline, CDR1 is SGHRS and CDR2 is YFSETQ. The germline V and J ends were trimmed by 0 bases and 6 bases, with 10 bases remaining between them. The CDR3 sequence is 14 residues long. In DNA, the CDR3 is TGCGCCAGCAGCTTGGCCTTTCGCGCCAATGAGCAGTTCTTC. Protein: CASSLAFRANEQFF.

This clone was seen a single time. This chain links TRBV6-2 or TRBV6-3 with TRBJ2-4; D is unresolved. Trimming shortened V by 6 bases and J by 0 bases, and 9 bases separated the two germline ends. The CDR3 has 14 amino acids. In germline, CDR1 is MNHEY, CDR2 SVGEGT. CDR3 region: CASSPQLAKNIQYF. CDR3 in DNA: TGTGCCAGCAGCCCACAGCTAGCCAAAAACATTCAGTACTTC.

The genes are TRBV6-1 and TRBJ2-7, with TRBD2 matching over 10 bases. CDR1 is MNHNS and CDR2 is SASEGT in the germline V gene. J lost 2 bases, V lost 3 bases, and 4 bases had no gene match. The CDR3 length is 15 residues. CDR3 coding DNA: TGTGCCAGCAGTGAGATGGGACTAGCGACCTACGAGCAGTACTTC. Translation gives CASSEMGLATYEQYF.

In regard to this clone: Other DNA sequences within the sample encode an identical CDR3. J is TRBJ2-3 and V is TRBV7-3; a weak D match, TRBD1 (6 bases). CDR1 is SGHTA, CDR2 FQGTGA, per germline. The CDR3 spans 15 residues. V shed 1 base and J shed 1 base, with 9 bases lying between them. In nucleotides, the CDR3 is TGTGCCAGCAGCTTAAATGGGGGCGGCACAGATACGCAGTATTTT. Amino acids: CASSLNGGGTDTQYF.

The chain employs TRBV9 and TRBJ2-1; 8 bases are shared with TRBD2. CDR3 size: 15 residues. V lost 4 bases and J lost 1; bases outside the gene matches: 4. Per germline, CDR1 SGDLS and CDR2 YYNGEE. The DNA of the CDR3 is TGTGCCAGCAGCCCGAGCGGGAGTTCCTACAATGAGCAGTTCTTC. Translation gives CASSPSGSSYNEQFF.

This sequence joins TRBV10-2 and TRBJ1-2, with D maybe TRBD1 (6 bases). This CDR3 is built from 15 residues. The germline V gene has CDR1 WSHSY and CDR2 SAAADI. V was shortened by 0 bases and J by 6 bases, with 14 bases between the two germline ends. The DNA for the CDR3 is TGCGCCAGCAGTGAGTCCTGGGGGCGGATGGATGGCTACACCTTC. Its protein is CASSESWGRMDGYTF.